This entry is about one T cell receptor (beta chain). These data originate in a study of OX40 agonist ivuxolimab in advanced cancers. Sequenced by immunoSEQ multiplex PCR; TCRdb stores in-frame clones only, minus some. The sample carries approximately 110,000 clones, 85% to 95% recorded once. The CDR3 consists of 16 residues. Germline values: CDR1 LGHNT, CDR2 FRNRAP. V was pared by 5 bases and J by 3 bases, with 10 bases of the junction left unmatched. J is TRBJ2-1 and V is TRBV12-5, with TRBD2 identical over 7 bases. This TCR came from an adult with an advanced solid tumor such as melanoma, head and neck, liver or kidney cancer. Sample: CD4+ or CD8+ T cells sorted from blood, taken in a trial of the OX40 agonist ivuxolimab. CDR3 nucleotide sequence: TGTGCTAGTGGTCCCCCAGGGAGCGGGATCTACAATGAGCAGTTCTTC. This sequence encodes CASGPPGSGIYNEQFF.